Each of the 9 T cell receptor beta chains below was sequenced from the same sample in a study of T-cell reconstitution after alpha-beta-depleted transplantation in children. Researchers prepared the TCRbeta library using unique molecular identifiers, the study reports. TCRdb re-called the PCR reads through MiXCR, storing one row per CDR3 protein. The repertoire has a few hundred thousand distinct CDR3 sequences, 10% of them found once; the top ten carry less than 2.5%. Sample: PBMCs from the stem cell graft donor, taken from the stem cell graft. The source is a human donor who donated a stem cell graft to a child with acute lymphoblastic leukemia.

The rearrangement joins TRBV7-3 to TRBJ1-6; no clear D gene. V lost 8 bases to trimming and J lost 0 bases, with 5 bases between them. The CDR3 length is 13 residues. Germline V lookup: CDR1 SGHTA, CDR2 FQGTGA. CDR3 in amino acids: CASQSSYNSPLHF. CDR3 nucleotides: TGTGCCAGCCAGAGCTCCTATAATTCACCCCTCCACTTT.

This rearrangement joins TRBV5-1 to TRBJ2-4; 8 bases are a match to TRBD2. The V gene end was trimmed by 2 bases and the J gene end by 8 bases; junction bases not matched to a gene: 3. Germline CDR1 is SGHRS and CDR2 is YFSETQ. CDR3 length: 13 amino acids. Here the CDR3 DNA reads TGCGCCAGCAGCTTCGGGGGGGAAGACATTCAGTACTTC. Its translation is CASSFGGEDIQYF. Drawing the rest from reference TRBV5-1 and TRBJ2-4, the complete variable domain is KAGVTQTPRYLIKTRGQQVTLSCSPISGHRSVSWYQQTPGQGLQFLFEYFSETQRNKGNFPGRFSGRQFSNSRSEMNVSTLELGDSALYLCASSFGGEDIQYFGAGTRLSVL.

CDR3 DNA sequence: TGTGCCAGCAGCTTTGTTATGGTTGAGACCCAGTACTTC. Amino acid sequence: CASSFVMVETQYF. The chain uses TRBV7-2 and TRBJ2-5; no firm D call. Germline V gene lookup returns CDR1 SGHTA and CDR2 FQGNSA. The V and J ends lost 3 bases and 5 bases respectively, with 10 bases between them. CDR3 size: 13 residues.

The chain employs TRBV4-3 and TRBJ2-3, with D possibly matching TRBD2 (6 bases). V dropped 0 bases and J dropped 6 bases, with 19 bases sitting between them. The CDR3 runs 17 residues. Germline-derived CDR1 and CDR2 are LGHNA and YSLEER. DNA for the CDR3: TGCGCCAGCAGCCAAGATCTAGCGCGAGGGCCAGGGGATACGCAGTATTTT. Encoded protein: CASSQDLARGPGDTQYF.

The table lists this clonotype with a few counts. The chain joins TRBV7-2 to TRBJ2-7, with D possibly matching TRBD1 (6 bases). Germline V lookup: CDR1 SGHTA, CDR2 FQGNSA. Deletions cut 4 bases from V and 1 base from J, with 14 bases between. This CDR3 contains 15 residues. The CDR3 protein is CASSSYRVESYEQYF. The CDR3 bases are TGTGCCAGCAGCTCTTACAGGGTTGAATCCTACGAGCAGTACTTC.

This clonotype turned up a few times. The chain is built from TRBV29-1 and TRBJ2-3; D is tentatively TRBD1 or TRBD2 (5 bases each). V dropped 6 bases and J dropped 6 bases, with 22 bases sitting between them. CDR3 length: 15 residues. Germline assignment: CDR1 SQVTM and CDR2 ANQGSEA. The DNA of the CDR3 is TGCAGCGTGTCCCCGGGGCGGACCCCCGTGGATACGCAGTATTTT. As protein: CSVSPGRTPVDTQYF.

This chain connects TRBV19 to TRBJ1-5; 10 bases are a match to TRBD1. Germline CDR1 is LNHDA and CDR2 is SQIVND (reference sequence). Trimming took 10 bases from V and 5 from J; bases not matched to a gene: 8. The CDR3 totals 14 residues. For the CDR3, the DNA is TGTGCCACCAAGCAGGGACAGGGGTATCAGCCCCAGCATTTT. As protein: CATKQGQGYQPQHF.

The chain has TRBV9 and TRBJ1-3; the D is unclear. CDR3 length equals 15 residues. V gave up 6 bases and J gave up 0 bases, with 13 bases separating them. The germline V gene encodes CDR1 SGDLS and CDR2 YYNGEE. The chain's CDR3 is CASTVDGSSGNTIYF. In nucleotides, the CDR3 is TGTGCCAGCACCGTCGACGGGAGCTCTGGAAACACCATATATTTT.

The CDR3 loop reads CASAAGGRETQYF. The CDR3 coding sequence is TGTGCCAGCGCGGCGGGAGGGAGGGAGACCCAGTACTTC. The J gene is TRBJ2-5, the V gene TRBV9; 9 positions match TRBD2. The germline V gene encodes CDR1 SGDLS and CDR2 YYNGEE. V trimming: 7 bases; J trimming: 5 bases; junction bases outside the gene matches: 6. This CDR3 has 13 amino acids.